The following is a TCR beta chain sequence with its context. Its matching antigen is unknown. The data belong to a study of cytomegalovirus exposure and HLA in healthy donors. About the study: The study placed about 86% of its 398 genotyped donors in the Caucasian-associated ancestry cluster. Study-wide results and caveats: Likely technical artifact: a cluster of highly shared sequence variants. Common viral pathogens seemed, in a later analysis, to connect with several of the most significant clusters.

Germline V gives CDR1 MNHNY, CDR2 SVGAGI (reference sequence). With 6 bases clipped from V and 3 bases from J, the junction kept 7 bases outside the gene matches. The CDR3 length is 14 residues. Healthy bone marrow donors formed the donor group. The PCR made use of 60 Vbeta and 13 Jbeta primers. Generated by immunoSEQ multiplex PCR, the TCRdb table keeps only in-frame clones and is missing some. This table holds 100,000 or so clones, roughly 85% found once. This TCR was sampled from a man aged 25 to 40 in good health and CMV-seronegative. The sequenced material came from PBMCs. The chain is built from TRBV6-6 and TRBJ1-2, with 7 bases matching TRBD1. The CDR3 region has the DNA TGTGCCAGCAGCGGTCAGGGGGTATACTATGGCTACACCTTC. Amino acid sequence: CASSGQGVYYGYTF.